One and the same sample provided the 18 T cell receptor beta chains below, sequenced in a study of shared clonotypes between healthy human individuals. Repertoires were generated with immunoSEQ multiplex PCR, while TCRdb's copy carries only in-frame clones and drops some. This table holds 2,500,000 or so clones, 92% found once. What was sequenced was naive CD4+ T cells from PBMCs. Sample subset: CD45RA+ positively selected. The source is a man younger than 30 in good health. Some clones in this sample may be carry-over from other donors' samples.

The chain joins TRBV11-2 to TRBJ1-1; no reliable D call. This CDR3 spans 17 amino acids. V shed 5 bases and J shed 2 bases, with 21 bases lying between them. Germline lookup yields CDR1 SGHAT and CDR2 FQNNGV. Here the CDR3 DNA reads TGTGCCAGCAGCGAACGATTGATGCGGGTGATAAACACTGAAGCTTTCTTT. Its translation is CASSERLMRVINTEAFF.

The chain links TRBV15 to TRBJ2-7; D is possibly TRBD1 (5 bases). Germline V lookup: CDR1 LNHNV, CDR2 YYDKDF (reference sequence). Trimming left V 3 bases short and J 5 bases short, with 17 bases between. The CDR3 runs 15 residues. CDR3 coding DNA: TGTGCCACCAGCAGCAGCGAAGGGGCTAGAAACGAGCAGTACTTC. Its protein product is CATSSSEGARNEQYF.

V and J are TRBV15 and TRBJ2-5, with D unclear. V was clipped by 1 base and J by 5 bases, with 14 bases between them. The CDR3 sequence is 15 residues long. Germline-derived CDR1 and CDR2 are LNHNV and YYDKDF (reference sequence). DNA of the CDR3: TGTGCCACCAGCAGAGCAAACCCACAAGTTGAGACCCAGTACTTC. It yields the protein CATSRANPQVETQYF.

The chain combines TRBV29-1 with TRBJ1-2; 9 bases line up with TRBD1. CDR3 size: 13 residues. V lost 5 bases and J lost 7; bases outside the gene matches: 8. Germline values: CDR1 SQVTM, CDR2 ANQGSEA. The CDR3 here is CSVRKWDRVGYTF. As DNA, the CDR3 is TGCAGCGTTCGTAAATGGGACAGGGTTGGCTACACCTTC.

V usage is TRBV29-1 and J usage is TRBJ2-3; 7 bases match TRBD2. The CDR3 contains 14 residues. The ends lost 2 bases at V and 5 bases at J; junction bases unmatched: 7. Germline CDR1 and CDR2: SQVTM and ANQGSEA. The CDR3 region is CSVEWEGVGDTQYF. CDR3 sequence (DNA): TGCAGCGTTGAATGGGAGGGAGTGGGAGATACGCAGTATTTT.

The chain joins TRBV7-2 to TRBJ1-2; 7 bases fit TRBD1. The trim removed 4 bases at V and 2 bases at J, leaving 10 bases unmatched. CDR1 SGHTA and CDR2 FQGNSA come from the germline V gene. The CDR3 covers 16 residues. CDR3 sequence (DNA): TGTGCCAGCAGCTCCTGGACAGGCCCCTCGAACTATGGCTACACCTTC. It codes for CASSSWTGPSNYGYTF.

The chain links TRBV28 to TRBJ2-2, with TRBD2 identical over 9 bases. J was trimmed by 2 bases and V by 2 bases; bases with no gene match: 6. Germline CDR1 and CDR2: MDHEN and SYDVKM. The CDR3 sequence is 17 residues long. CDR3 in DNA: TGTGCCAGCAGTTTAAATGTAGCGGGGGACAACACCGGGGAGCTGTTTTTT. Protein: CASSLNVAGDNTGELFF.

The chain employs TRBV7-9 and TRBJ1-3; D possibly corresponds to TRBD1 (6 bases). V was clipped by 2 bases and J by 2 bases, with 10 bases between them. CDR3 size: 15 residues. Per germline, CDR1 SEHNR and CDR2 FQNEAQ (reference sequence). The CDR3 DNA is TGTGCCAGCAGCTTAACGGGGGGCGCTGGAAACACCATATATTTT. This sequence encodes CASSLTGGAGNTIYF. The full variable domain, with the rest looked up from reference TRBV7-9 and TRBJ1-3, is DTGVSQNPRHKITKRGQNVTFRCDPISEHNRLYWYRQTLGQGPEFLTYFQNEAQLEKSRLLSDRFSAERPKGSFSTLEIQRTEQGDSAMYLCASSLTGGAGNTIYFGEGSWLTVV.

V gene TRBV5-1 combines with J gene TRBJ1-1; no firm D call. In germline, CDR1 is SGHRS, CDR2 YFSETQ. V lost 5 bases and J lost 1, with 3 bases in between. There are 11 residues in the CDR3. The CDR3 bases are TGCGCCAGCAGGGGGAACACTGAAGCTTTCTTT. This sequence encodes CASRGNTEAFF. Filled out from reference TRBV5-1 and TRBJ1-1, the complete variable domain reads KAGVTQTPRYLIKTRGQQVTLSCSPISGHRSVSWYQQTPGQGLQFLFEYFSETQRNKGNFPGRFSGRQFSNSRSEMNVSTLELGDSALYLCASRGNTEAFFGQGTRLTVV.

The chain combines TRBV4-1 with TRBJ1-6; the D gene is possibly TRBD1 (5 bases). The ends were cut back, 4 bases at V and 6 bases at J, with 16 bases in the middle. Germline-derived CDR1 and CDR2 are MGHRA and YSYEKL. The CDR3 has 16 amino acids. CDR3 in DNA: TGCGCCAGCAGCCCTCCCCCATCGGGGGTTAATTCACCCCTCCACTTT. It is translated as CASSPPPSGVNSPLHF.

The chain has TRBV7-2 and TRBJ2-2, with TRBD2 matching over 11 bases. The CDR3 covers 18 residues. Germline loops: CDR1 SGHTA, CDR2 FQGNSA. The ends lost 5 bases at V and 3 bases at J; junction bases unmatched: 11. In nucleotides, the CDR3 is TGTGCCAGCAGCCGCTCGGGTAGCGGGAGGGCCTACACCGGGGAGCTGTTTTTT. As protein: CASSRSGSGRAYTGELFF.

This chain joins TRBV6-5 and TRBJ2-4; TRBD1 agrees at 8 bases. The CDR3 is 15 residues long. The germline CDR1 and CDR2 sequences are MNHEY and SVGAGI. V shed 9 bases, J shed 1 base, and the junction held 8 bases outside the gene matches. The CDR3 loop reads CASRGQGEAKNIQYF. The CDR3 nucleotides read TGTGCCAGTCGAGGACAGGGAGAGGCCAAAAACATTCAGTACTTC.

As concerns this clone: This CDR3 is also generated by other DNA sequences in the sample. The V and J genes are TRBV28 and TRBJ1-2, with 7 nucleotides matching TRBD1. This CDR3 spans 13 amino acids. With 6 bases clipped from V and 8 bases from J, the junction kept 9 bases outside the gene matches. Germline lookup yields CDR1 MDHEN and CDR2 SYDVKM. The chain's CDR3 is CASSLAGGGGYTF. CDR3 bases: TGTGCCAGCAGCCTCGCAGGGGGTGGCGGCTACACCTTC.

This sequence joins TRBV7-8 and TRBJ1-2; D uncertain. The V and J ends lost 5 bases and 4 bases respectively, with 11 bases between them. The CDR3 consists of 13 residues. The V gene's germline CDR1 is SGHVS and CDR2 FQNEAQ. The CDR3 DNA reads TGTGCCAGCAGCCCCAACCCCTCCTATGGCTACACCTTC. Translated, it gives CASSPNPSYGYTF.

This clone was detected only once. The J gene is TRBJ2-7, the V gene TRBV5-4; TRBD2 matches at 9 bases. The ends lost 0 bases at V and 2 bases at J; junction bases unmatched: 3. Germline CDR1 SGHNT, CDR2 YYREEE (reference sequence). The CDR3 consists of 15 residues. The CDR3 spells CASSLETSGPYEQYF. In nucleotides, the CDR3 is TGTGCCAGCAGCTTGGAGACTAGCGGCCCCTACGAGCAGTACTTC. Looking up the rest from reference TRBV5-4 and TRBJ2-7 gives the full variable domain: ETGVTQSPTHLIKTRGQQVTLRCSSQSGHNTVSWYQQALGQGPQFIFQYYREEENGRGNFPPRFSGLQFPNYSSELNVNALELDDSALYLCASSLETSGPYEQYFGPGTRLTVT.

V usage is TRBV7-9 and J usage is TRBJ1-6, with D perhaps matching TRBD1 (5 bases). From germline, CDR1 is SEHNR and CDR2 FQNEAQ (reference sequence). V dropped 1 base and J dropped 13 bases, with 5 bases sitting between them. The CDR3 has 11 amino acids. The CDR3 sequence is CASSLGGPLHF. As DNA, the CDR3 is TGTGCCAGCAGCTTAGGGGGCCCCCTCCACTTT.

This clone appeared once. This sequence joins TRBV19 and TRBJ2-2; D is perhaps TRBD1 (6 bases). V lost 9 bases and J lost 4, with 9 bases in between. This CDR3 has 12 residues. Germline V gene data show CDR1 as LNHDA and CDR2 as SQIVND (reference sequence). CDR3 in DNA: TGTGCCAGCATACAGGGCACCGGGGAGCTGTTTTTT. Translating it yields CASIQGTGELFF.

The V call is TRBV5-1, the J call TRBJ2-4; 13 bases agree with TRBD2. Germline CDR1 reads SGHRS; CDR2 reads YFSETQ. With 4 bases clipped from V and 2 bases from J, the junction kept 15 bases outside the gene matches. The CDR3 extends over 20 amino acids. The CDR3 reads CASSPWGGLAGDLTKNIQYF. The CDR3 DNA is TGCGCCAGCAGCCCATGGGGTGGACTAGCGGGAGATCTGACCAAAAACATTCAGTACTTC.